This TCR beta chain came from a study of cytomegalovirus exposure and HLA in healthy donors. Assay used: immunoSEQ multiplex PCR; TCRdb lists only in-frame clones, some missing. The repertoire holds 200,000 to 250,000 clones, with about nine tenths as singletons. Unmatched junction bases numbered 11, after V lost 0 bases and J lost 2 bases. Germline CDR1 is SGHNT and CDR2 is YYREEE (reference sequence). This CDR3 spans 18 amino acids. The donors were part of the 120-subject validation cohort, which stood apart from the roughly 700-subject first cohort. This chain joins TRBV5-4 and TRBJ2-1; 7 nucleotides align to TRBD2. The TCR was taken from a woman aged 18 to 35 in good health and CMV-seropositive. Source material: PBMCs. CDR3 sequence: CASSLGSGTLSPYNEQFF. The CDR3 bases are TGTGCCAGCAGCTTGGGGAGCGGGACGCTCTCCCCCTACAATGAGCAGTTCTTC.